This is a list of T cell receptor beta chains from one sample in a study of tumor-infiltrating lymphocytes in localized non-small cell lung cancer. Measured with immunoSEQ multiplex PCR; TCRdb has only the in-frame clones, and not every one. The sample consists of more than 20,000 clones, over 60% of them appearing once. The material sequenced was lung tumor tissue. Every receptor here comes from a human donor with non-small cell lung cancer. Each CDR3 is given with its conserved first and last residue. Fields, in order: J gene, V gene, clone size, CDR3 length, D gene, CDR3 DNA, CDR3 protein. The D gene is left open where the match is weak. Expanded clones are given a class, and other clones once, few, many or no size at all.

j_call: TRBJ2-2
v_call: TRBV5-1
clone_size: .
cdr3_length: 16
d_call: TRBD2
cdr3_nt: TGCGCCAGCAGCGAAACCGGGACTAGTCAGTCCGGGGAGCTGTTTTTT
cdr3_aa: CASSETGTSQSGELFF

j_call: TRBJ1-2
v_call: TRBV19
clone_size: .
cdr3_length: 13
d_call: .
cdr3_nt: TGTGCCAGTAGTATAGGGGGAGCCTATGGCTACACCTTC
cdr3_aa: CASSIGGAYGYTF

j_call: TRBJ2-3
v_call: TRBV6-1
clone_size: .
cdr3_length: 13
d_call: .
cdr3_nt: TGTGCCAGCACGGGCAGGGGAGGCGCTACGCAGTATTTT
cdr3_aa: CASTGRGGATQYF

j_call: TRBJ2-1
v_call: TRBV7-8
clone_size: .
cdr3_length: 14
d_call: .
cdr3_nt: TGTGCCAGCAGCTCGACTGGGACAAGCAATGAGCAGTTCTTC
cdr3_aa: CASSSTGTSNEQFF

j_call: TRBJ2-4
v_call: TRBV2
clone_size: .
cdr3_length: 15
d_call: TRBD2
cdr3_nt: TGTGCCAGCAGTGAGGAGCGGGGGGCGATAAACATTCAGTACTTC
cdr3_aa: CASSEERGAINIQYF

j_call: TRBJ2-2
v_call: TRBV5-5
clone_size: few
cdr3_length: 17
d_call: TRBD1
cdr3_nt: TGTGCCAGCAGCCAAATTCCGGGACAGGGAACGAACGGGGAGCTGTTTTTT
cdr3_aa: CASSQIPGQGTNGELFF

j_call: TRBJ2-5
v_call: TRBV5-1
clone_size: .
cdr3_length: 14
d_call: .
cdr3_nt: TGCGCCAGCAGCTTTAACCGGGCTCAAGAGACCCAGTACTTC
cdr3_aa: CASSFNRAQETQYF

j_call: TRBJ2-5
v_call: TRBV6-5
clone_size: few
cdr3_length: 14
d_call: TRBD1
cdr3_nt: TGTGCCAGCAGGCAACAGGGGAGTGGGGAGACCCAGTACTTC
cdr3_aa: CASRQQGSGETQYF

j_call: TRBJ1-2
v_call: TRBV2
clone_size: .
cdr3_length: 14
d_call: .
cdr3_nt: TGTGCCAGCAGTGAAGAGGTCAGTCTATATGGCTACACCTTC
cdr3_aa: CASSEEVSLYGYTF

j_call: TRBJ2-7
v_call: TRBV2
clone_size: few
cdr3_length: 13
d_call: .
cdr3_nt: TGTGCCAGCAGGAGGACCGCTTCCTACGAGCAGTACTTC
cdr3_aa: CASRRTASYEQYF

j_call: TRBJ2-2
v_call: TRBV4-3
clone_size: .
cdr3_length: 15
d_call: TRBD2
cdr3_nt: TGCGCCAGCAGCTACGGGACTAGCGACACCGGGGAGCTGTTTTTT
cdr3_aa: CASSYGTSDTGELFF

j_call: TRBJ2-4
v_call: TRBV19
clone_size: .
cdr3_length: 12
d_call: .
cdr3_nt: TGTGCCAGTAGTATGGATCTGGGCATTCAGTACTTC
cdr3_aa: CASSMDLGIQYF

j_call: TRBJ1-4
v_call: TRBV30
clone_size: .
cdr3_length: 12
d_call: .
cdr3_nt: TGTGCCTCGCAGGGTAGGAATGAAAAACTGTTTTTT
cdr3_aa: CASQGRNEKLFF

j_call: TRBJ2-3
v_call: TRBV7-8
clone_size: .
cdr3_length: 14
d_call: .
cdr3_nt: TGTGCCAGCAGCTTAGCTCGACATTCGGATACGCAGTATTTT
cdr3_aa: CASSLARHSDTQYF

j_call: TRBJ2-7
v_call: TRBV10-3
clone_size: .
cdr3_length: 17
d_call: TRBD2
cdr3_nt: TGTGCCATCACCTCTTTGACTAGCGGGGGAGACCTTGGTGAGCAGTACTTC
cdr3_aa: CAITSLTSGGDLGEQYF

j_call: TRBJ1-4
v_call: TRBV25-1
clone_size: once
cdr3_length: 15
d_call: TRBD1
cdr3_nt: TGTGCCAGCAGTGTCGCCGGGACAGGGAGTGAAAAACTGTTTTTT
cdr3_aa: CASSVAGTGSEKLFF

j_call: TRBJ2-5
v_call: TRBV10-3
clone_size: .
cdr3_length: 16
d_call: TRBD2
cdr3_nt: TGTGCCATCAGCGGAGGGACTAGCGGGGTGGAGGAGACCCAGTACTTC
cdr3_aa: CAISGGTSGVEETQYF

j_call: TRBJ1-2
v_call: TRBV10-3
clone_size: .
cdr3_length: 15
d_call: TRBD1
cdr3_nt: TGTGCCATCAGTGCGGACAGGGCCTCTAACTATGGCTACACCTTC
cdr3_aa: CAISADRASNYGYTF

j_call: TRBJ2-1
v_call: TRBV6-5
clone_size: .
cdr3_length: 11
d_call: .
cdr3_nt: TGTGCCAGCAGTTACCCCCCTGAGCAGTTCTTC
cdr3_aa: CASSYPPEQFF

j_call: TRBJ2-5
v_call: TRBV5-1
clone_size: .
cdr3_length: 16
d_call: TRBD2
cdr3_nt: TGCGCCAGCAGCCTGACTAGCGACCCGTTCCAAGAGACCCAGTACTTC
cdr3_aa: CASSLTSDPFQETQYF

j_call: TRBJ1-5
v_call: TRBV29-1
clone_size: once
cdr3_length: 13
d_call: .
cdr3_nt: TGCAGCGTTGGGGGGTCGGGCAATCAGCCCCAGCATTTT
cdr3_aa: CSVGGSGNQPQHF

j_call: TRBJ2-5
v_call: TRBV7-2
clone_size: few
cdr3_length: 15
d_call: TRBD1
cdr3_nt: TGTGCCAGCAGCTGGGGACAGGGCAGGCAAGAGACCCAGTACTTC
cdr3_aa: CASSWGQGRQETQYF

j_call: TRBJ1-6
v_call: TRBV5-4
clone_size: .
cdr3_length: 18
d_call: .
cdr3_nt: TGTGCCAGCAGCTTGGTCTCGGCAGCCGATACTCCTAATTCACCCCTCCACTTT
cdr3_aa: CASSLVSAADTPNSPLHF

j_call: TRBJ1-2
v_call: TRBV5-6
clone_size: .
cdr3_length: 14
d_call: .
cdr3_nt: TGTGCCAGCAGCTTGTATGCGGGGACGTATGGCTACACCTTC
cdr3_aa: CASSLYAGTYGYTF

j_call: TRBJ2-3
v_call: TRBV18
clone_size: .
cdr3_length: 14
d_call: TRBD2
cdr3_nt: TGTGCCAGCTCACCGGGAGGGTCCACAGATACGCAGTATTTT
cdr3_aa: CASSPGGSTDTQYF

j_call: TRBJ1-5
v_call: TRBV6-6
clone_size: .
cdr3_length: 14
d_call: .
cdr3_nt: TGTGCCAGCAGTTACATAGGGAGCAATCAGCCCCAGCATTTT
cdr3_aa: CASSYIGSNQPQHF